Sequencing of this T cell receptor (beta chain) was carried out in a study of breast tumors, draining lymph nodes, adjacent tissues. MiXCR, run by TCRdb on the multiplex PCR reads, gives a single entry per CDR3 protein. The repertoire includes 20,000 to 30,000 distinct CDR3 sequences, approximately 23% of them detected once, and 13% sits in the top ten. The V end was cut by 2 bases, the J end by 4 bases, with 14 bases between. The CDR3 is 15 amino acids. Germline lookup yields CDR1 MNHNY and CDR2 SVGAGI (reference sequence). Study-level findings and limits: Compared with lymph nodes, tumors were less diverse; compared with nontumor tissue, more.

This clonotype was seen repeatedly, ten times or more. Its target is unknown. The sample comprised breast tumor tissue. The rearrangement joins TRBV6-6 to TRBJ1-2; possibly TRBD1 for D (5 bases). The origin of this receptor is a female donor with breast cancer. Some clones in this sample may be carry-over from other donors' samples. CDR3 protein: CASSYNPGPGYGYTF. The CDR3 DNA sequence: TGTGCCAGCAGTTACAACCCGGGACCCGGCTATGGCTACACCTTC.